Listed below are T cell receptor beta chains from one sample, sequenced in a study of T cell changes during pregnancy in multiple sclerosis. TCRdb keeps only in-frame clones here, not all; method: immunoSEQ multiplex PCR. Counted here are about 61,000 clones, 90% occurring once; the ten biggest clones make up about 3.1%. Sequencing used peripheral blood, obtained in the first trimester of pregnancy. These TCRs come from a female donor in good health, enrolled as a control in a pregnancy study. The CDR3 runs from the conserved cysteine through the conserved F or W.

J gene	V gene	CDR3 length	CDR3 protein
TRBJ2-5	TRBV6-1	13	CASSDLGVETQYF
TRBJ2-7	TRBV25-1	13	CASSDKAGNEQYF
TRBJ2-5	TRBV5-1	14	CASSNGLVQETQYF
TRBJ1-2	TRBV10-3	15	CAITSRTGGVEGYTF
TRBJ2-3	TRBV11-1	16	CASSKNPTGLADTQYF
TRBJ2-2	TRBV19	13	CASSMQGTGELFF
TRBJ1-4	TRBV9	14	CASSPQGANEKLFF
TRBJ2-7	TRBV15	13	CATSRVREAEQYF
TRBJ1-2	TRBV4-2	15	CASSHGPQDRDGYTF
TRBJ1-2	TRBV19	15	CASSSLRTGIYGYTF
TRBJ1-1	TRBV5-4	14	CASSVQGPNTEAFF
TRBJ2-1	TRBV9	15	CASSVVGLAGGEQFF
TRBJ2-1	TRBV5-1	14	CASRGTPSGYEQFF
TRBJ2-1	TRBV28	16	CASSGLLAGSYNEQFF
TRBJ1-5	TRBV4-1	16	CASSQEGGYSNQPQHF
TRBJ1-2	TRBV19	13	CASSMRAAYGYTF
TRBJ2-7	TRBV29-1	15	CSVGGGTSDIGEQYF
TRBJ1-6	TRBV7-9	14	CASSLSTGNSPLHF
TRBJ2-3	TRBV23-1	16	CASSQSDREMPDTQYF
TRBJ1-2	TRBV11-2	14	CASSPGTGKDGYTF
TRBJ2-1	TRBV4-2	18	CASSQDSPGTSRGHEQFF
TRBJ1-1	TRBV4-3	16	CASSQGNTGENTEAFF